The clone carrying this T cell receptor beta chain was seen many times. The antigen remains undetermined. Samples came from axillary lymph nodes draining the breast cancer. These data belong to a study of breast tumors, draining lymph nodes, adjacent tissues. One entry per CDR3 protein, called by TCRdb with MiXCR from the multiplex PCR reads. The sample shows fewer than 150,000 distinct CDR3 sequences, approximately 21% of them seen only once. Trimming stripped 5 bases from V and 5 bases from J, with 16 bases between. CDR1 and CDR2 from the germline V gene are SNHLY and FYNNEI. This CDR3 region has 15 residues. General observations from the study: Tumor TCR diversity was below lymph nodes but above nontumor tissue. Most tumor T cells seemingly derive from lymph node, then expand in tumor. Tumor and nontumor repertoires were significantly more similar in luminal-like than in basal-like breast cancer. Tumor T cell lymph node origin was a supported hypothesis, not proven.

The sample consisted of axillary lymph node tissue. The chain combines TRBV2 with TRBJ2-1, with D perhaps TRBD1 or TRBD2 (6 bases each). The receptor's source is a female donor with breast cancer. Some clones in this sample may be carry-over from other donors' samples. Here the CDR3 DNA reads TGTGCCAGCAGTAGGGGGACTGGCGGAAACAATGAGCAGTTCTTC. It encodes CASSRGTGGNNEQFF.